The clone carrying this T cell receptor (beta chain) showed up just once. The CDR3 extends over 13 amino acids. V was cut by 5 bases and J by 5 bases, with 12 bases left in between. Germline CDR1 is SEHNR and CDR2 is FQNEAQ (reference sequence). This sample was included in a study of blood T cell repertoires in COVID-19. Study context: Acute and convalescent COVID-19 samples came from the United States, Italy and Spain.

Original processing methods: Scientists estimated how many nucleated cells there were by amplifying reference gene primers. TCRdb's table, derived via immunoSEQ multiplex PCR, lists solely in-frame clones and lacks some. That table is the source of V, J and clone size, and D and trimming were worked out from the DNA. This table holds approximately 54,000 clones, less than 95% found once. The source material was peripheral blood. This rearrangement joins TRBV7-9 to TRBJ2-5; D is ambiguous. The sequence came from a woman in her forties with active COVID-19. The CDR3 spells CASSREQFETQYF. Written as DNA, the CDR3 is TGTGCCAGCAGCCGCGAGCAATTCGAGACCCAGTACTTC. Complete variable domain (other parts from reference TRBV7-9 and TRBJ2-5): DTGVSQNPRHKITKRGQNVTFRCDPISEHNRLYWYRQTLGQGPEFLTYFQNEAQLEKSRLLSDRFSAERPKGSFSTLEIQRTEQGDSAMYLCASSREQFETQYFGPGTRLLVL.